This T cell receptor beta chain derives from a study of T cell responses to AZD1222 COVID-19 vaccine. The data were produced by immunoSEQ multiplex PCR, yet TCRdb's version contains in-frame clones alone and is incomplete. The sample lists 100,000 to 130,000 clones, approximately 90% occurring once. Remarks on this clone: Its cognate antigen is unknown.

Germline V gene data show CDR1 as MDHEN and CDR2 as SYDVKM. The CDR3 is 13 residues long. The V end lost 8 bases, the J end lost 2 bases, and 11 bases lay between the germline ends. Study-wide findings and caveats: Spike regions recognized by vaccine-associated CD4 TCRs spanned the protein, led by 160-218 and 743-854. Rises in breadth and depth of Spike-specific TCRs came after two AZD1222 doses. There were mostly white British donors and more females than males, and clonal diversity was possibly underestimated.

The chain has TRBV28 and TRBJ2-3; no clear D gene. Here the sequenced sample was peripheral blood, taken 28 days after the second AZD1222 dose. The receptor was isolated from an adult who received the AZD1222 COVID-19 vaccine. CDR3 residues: CASLTSSTDTQYF. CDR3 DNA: TGTGCCAGCTTAACAAGTTCCACAGATACGCAGTATTTT.